The 24 T cell receptor beta chains presented below share a single source sample, sequenced in a study of beta chain features in type 1 diabetes. Study outcomes and limitations: Significant though moderate, a shortening of TCRB CDR3s appeared in all four CD4+ subsets of Type 1 diabetes patients.

All of the isolated RNA was reverse transcribed, so expressed TCRB transcripts were sequenced. The protocol was immunoSEQ multiplex PCR, while the TCRdb copy is restricted to in-frame clones and leaves out a portion. The table includes about 240,000 clones, more than 11% detected once. What these receptors recognize is not known. The sequenced material came from naive CD4+ T cells from blood. These receptors came from a man aged 25 to 40 with type 1 diabetes.

The chain has TRBV9 and TRBJ2-3; the match to TRBD1 covers 8 bases. The CDR3 totals 16 residues. Germline CDR1 is SGDLS and CDR2 is YYNGEE. The trim removed 3 bases at V and 5 bases at J, leaving 11 bases unmatched. The CDR3 nucleotides read TGTGCCAGCAGCGCCGGGCCGCCGACAGGGGTAGATACGCAGTATTTT. Translated, it gives CASSAGPPTGVDTQYF. Combining the CDR3 with reference TRBV9 and TRBJ2-3 gives the whole variable domain DSGVTQTPKHLITATGQRVTLRCSPRSGDLSVYWYQQSLDQGLQFLIQYYNGEERAKGNILERFSAQQFPDLHSELNLSSLELGDSALYFCASSAGPPTGVDTQYFGPGTRLTVL.

This clone was found a few times. V and J are TRBV29-1 and TRBJ1-1; 7 bases line up with TRBD1. This CDR3 has 16 residues. With V trimmed by 2 bases and J by 2 bases, 11 bases remained unmatched. The germline V gene has CDR1 SQVTM and CDR2 ANQGSEA. CDR3 in DNA: TGCAGCGTTGAATCCCGGGCCGGGACAGCCAACACTGAAGCTTTCTTT. Translation gives CSVESRAGTANTEAFF.

This clone was seen a handful of times. V usage is TRBV10-3 and J usage is TRBJ1-4; D is perhaps TRBD1 (5 bases). The V gene's germline CDR1 is ENHRY and CDR2 SYGVKD. This CDR3 is built from 12 residues. Trimming took off 2 bases at V and 10 bases at J, with 8 bases between the two ends. The CDR3 DNA sequence: TGTGCCATCAGTGAGACTACAGGAAAACTGTTTTTT. Translated: CAISETTGKLFF.

This clone has only a few counts. The CDR3 region has the DNA TGTGCCAGCAGTGTTGGCAGGAAGCCCTCTGGGGCCAACGTCCTGACTTTC. It specifies CASSVGRKPSGANVLTF. The rearrangement uses TRBV25-1 and TRBJ2-6; D gene unclear. There are 17 residues in the CDR3. Trimming stripped 4 bases from V and 0 bases from J, with 13 bases between. Germline assignment: CDR1 MGHDK and CDR2 SYGVNS.

V gene TRBV18 combines with J gene TRBJ1-2; D not certain. Trimming removed 1 base from V and 1 base from J, with 16 bases in between. In germline, CDR1 is KGHSH, CDR2 LQKENI. This CDR3 has 17 amino acids. CDR3 amino acids: CASSPLSGRERNYGYTF. In nucleotides, the CDR3 is TGTGCCAGCTCACCACTATCCGGGAGAGAACGTAACTATGGCTACACCTTC.

This chain connects TRBV29-1 to TRBJ1-1, with TRBD1 matching over 8 bases. Germline V gene sequence: CDR1 SQVTM, CDR2 ANQGSEA. The CDR3 is 12 amino acids. Trimming at V came to 7 bases and at J to 5 bases, leaving 6 bases not matched to a gene. For the CDR3, the DNA is TGCAGCGCCGGACAGGGAAGAACTGAAGCTTTCTTT. This codes for CSAGQGRTEAFF. Supplemented by reference TRBV29-1 and TRBJ1-1, the full variable domain reads SAVISQKPSRDICQRGTSLTIQCQVDSQVTMMFWYRQQPGQSLTLIATANQGSEATYESGFVIDKFPISRPNLTFSTLTVSNMSPEDSSIYLCSAGQGRTEAFFGQGTRLTVV.

V is TRBV6-1 and J is TRBJ2-7; D uncertain. This CDR3 has 11 residues. Germline V gives CDR1 MNHNS, CDR2 SASEGT. V lost 3 bases, J lost 4 bases, and 4 bases lay in between. In nucleotides, the CDR3 is TGTGCCAGCAGTGACGTTTACGAGCAGTACTTC. Its protein product is CASSDVYEQYF.

V is TRBV30 and J is TRBJ2-5, with D hard to call. Germline assignment: CDR1 GTSNPN and CDR2 SVGIG (reference sequence). This CDR3 is built from 13 residues. The V gene lost 0 bases and the J gene lost 5 bases, with 10 bases spanning the gap. The CDR3 region has the DNA TGTGCCTGGAGTGTCTCCTCTATGGAGACCCAGTACTTC. It is translated as CAWSVSSMETQYF.

This clone was detected only a few times. This chain connects TRBV2 to TRBJ2-1, with 10 positions matching TRBD2. The V segment lost 5 bases and the J segment 1 base; nucleotides outside the gene matches: 8. Per the germline V gene, CDR1 is SNHLY and CDR2 is FYNNEI. The CDR3 runs to 17 residues. CDR3 nucleotide sequence: TGTGCCAGCAGTTCTAGCGGGAGAAAACTTTCCTACAATGAGCAGTTCTTC. Protein: CASSSSGRKLSYNEQFF.

The chain recombines TRBV14 with TRBJ2-3; D uncertain. Germline V gene lookup returns CDR1 SGHDN and CDR2 FVKESK. The germline V and J ends were trimmed by 5 bases and 5 bases, with 14 bases remaining between them. The length of the CDR3 is 14 residues. CDR3 residues: CASSARVRGDTQYF. Here the CDR3 DNA reads TGTGCCAGCAGCGCCCGAGTGCGCGGAGATACGCAGTATTTT.

This clone was detected a few times. The V and J genes are TRBV28 and TRBJ1-1; unclear D gene. Germline V gives CDR1 MDHEN, CDR2 SYDVKM. The CDR3 is 14 residues long. Trimming pared 5 bases from V and 4 bases from J, leaving 14 bases between. The CDR3 DNA reads TGTGCCAGCAGTCTACCCTTTGGGCCCACTGAAGCTTTCTTT. Protein product: CASSLPFGPTEAFF.

CDR3 sequence reads: CSAEGQGMHGYTF. DNA for the CDR3: TGCAGCGCCGAGGGACAGGGGATGCATGGCTACACCTTC. The chain recombines TRBV29-1 with TRBJ1-2; 10 bases map to TRBD1. The CDR3 covers 13 residues. CDR1 and CDR2 (germline): SQVTM, ANQGSEA. After removal of 7 bases from V and 6 bases from J, the junction contained 8 bases not matched to a gene.

This clone occurred a few times. This chain links TRBV6-1 with TRBJ2-7; no reliable D call. Trimming stripped 7 bases from V and 3 bases from J, with 10 bases between. The CDR3 is 12 residues long. Germline CDR1 is MNHNS and CDR2 is SASEGT. CDR3 in DNA: TGTGCCAGCACGGGTCCCAGCTACGAGCAGTACTTC. Translated: CASTGPSYEQYF.

This clone was recorded a few times. The chain employs TRBV29-1 and TRBJ1-2, with 7 bases matching TRBD1. CDR3 length: 11 residues. CDR1 and CDR2 from the germline V gene are SQVTM and ANQGSEA. For the CDR3, the DNA is TGCAGTGTGGGACAGACCTATGGCTACACCTTC. Translation: CSVGQTYGYTF.

This clone has only a few counts. The rearrangement uses TRBV7-2 and TRBJ2-7, with D perhaps TRBD1 (6 bases). V was clipped by 4 bases and J by 1 base, with 11 bases between them. The CDR3 consists of 14 residues. Germline loops: CDR1 SGHTA, CDR2 FQGNSA. The CDR3: CASSSGQISYEQYF. CDR3 in DNA: TGTGCCAGCAGCTCAGGACAGATATCCTACGAGCAGTACTTC.

This clone has more than one count but fewer than ten. The chain's CDR3 is CASGRQTSSQETQYF. The CDR3, as DNA: TGTGCCAGCGGACGGCAAACTAGCAGCCAAGAGACCCAGTACTTC. The rearrangement joins TRBV6-5 to TRBJ2-5, with a possible D match to TRBD2 (6 bases). The CDR3 contains 15 residues. The V gene's germline CDR1 is MNHEY and CDR2 SVGAGI. Trimming stripped 8 bases from V and 1 base from J, with 17 bases between.

In its sample, this clone was seen a few times. J is TRBJ2-1 and V is TRBV12-1; the listed D gene, TRBD2, was not tested against the DNA. TRBV12-1 corresponds to a pseudogene. The CDR3 is 19 amino acids. The CDR3 is CASSFGGLAGEGVGDEQFF. CDR3 bases: TGTGCCAGCAGCTTTGGGGGGCTGGCGGGAGAAGGGGTTGGGGATGAGCAGTTCTTC.

The rearrangement links TRBV6-5 to TRBJ2-3, with no clear D. The germline V and J ends were trimmed by 0 bases and 1 base, with 8 bases remaining between them. The CDR3 runs 15 residues. CDR1 and CDR2 (germline): MNHEY, SVGAGI. CDR3 amino acids: CASSYSSVGTDTQYF. As DNA, the CDR3 is TGTGCCAGCAGTTACTCGAGTGTCGGCACAGATACGCAGTATTTT.

This clone was counted only a few times. V gene TRBV6-6 combines with J gene TRBJ2-7; TRBD2 might be the D (7 bases). The CDR3 covers 14 residues. Between the trimmed V and J ends, which lost 10 bases and 7 bases, there was a span of 23 bases. The germline V gene encodes CDR1 MNHNY and CDR2 SVGAGI (reference sequence). This CDR3 is CATRGARDGTEQYF. CDR3 sequence (DNA): TGTGCCACCCGGGGGGCGCGGGATGGTACGGAGCAGTACTTC.

V is TRBV2 and J is TRBJ1-5; the match to TRBD1 covers 9 bases. The length of the CDR3 is 15 residues. Trimming at V came to 5 bases and at J to 5 bases, leaving 7 bases not matched to a gene. Germline V CDR1 and CDR2: SNHLY, FYNNEI. The CDR3: CASSIRDRDYQPQHF. DNA of the CDR3: TGTGCCAGCAGTATCCGGGACAGGGACTATCAGCCCCAGCATTTT.

This clone was found a few times. The gene calls are TRBV18 and TRBJ2-1; 7 bases are a match to TRBD2. The germline CDR1 and CDR2 sequences are KGHSH and LQKENI. The trim removed 2 bases at V and 1 base at J, leaving 2 bases unmatched. This CDR3 has 15 amino acids. The CDR3 loop is CASSPTSESYNEQFF. The CDR3 region has the DNA TGTGCCAGCTCACCAACTAGCGAATCCTACAATGAGCAGTTCTTC.

This clone was detected a few times. The chain combines TRBV30 with TRBJ2-3; possible D gene TRBD2, 6 bases. The CDR3 spans 13 residues. Deletions cut 5 bases from V and 1 base from J, with 10 bases between. In germline, CDR1 is GTSNPN, CDR2 SVGIG (reference sequence). The DNA for the CDR3 is TGTGCCTGGCGACTAGGCGGCACAGATACGCAGTATTTT. Translation: CAWRLGGTDTQYF.

The rearrangement uses TRBV29-1 and TRBJ2-1; 13 bases are shared with TRBD2. Losses at the gene ends were 0 bases for V and 8 bases for J; bases not matched to a gene: 10. CDR1 is SQVTM and CDR2 is ANQGSEA in the germline V gene. The CDR3 covers 17 residues. This chain's CDR3 is CSVEDFAGLAGYYEQFF. CDR3 DNA: TGCAGCGTTGAAGACTTCGCGGGACTAGCGGGATACTATGAGCAGTTCTTC.

In this sample, this clone turned up a few times. This CDR3 is CASTTWDTYNEQFF. CDR3 DNA: TGTGCCAGCACCACCTGGGACACCTACAATGAGCAGTTCTTC. The chain has TRBV27 and TRBJ2-1; weak D call: TRBD1 (6 bases). This CDR3 is 14 amino acids long. Germline V gene data show CDR1 as MNHEY and CDR2 as SMNVEV (reference sequence). Trimming pared 7 bases from V and 2 bases from J, leaving 12 bases between.